Reported below is one T cell receptor (beta chain). This sample was taken from a study of blood T cell repertoires in COVID-19. Study as a whole: Italy, Spain and the United States were the sources of the convalescent and acute COVID-19 samples.

In the authors' methods: Reference gene primer amplification in the assay estimated nucleated cell counts. TCRdb keeps only in-frame clones here, not all; method: immunoSEQ multiplex PCR. D and trimming come from the DNA, and the V and J calls and clone size come from that table. The table has 200,000 to 250,000 clones, more than 65% seen once. The CDR3 has 14 residues. V was pared by 2 bases and J by 1 base, with 9 bases between. Germline V gene lookup returns CDR1 SGDLS and CDR2 YYNGEE. Sequences were obtained from peripheral blood. This clonotype originated in an elderly woman with acute or convalescent COVID-19. J is TRBJ1-1 and V is TRBV9; D unresolved. Written as DNA, the CDR3 is TGTGCCAGCAGCGTGGTTACAGAGAACACTGAAGCTTTCTTT. Its protein product is CASSVVTENTEAFF.